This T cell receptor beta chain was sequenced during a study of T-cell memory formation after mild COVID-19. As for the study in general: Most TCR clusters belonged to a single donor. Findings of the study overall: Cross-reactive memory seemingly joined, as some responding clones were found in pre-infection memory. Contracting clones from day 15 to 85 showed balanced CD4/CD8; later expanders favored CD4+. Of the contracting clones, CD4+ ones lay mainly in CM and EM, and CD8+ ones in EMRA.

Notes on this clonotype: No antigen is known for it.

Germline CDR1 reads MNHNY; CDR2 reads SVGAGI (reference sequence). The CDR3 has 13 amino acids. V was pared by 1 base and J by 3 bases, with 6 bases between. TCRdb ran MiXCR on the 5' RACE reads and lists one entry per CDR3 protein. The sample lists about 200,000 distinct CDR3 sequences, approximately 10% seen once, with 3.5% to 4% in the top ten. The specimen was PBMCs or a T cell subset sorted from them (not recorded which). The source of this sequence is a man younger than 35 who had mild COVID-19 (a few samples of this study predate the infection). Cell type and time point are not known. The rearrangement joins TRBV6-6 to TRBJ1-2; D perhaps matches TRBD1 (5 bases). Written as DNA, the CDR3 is TGTGCCAGCAGTTACTTGGGGGACTATGGCTACACCTTC. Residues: CASSYLGDYGYTF.